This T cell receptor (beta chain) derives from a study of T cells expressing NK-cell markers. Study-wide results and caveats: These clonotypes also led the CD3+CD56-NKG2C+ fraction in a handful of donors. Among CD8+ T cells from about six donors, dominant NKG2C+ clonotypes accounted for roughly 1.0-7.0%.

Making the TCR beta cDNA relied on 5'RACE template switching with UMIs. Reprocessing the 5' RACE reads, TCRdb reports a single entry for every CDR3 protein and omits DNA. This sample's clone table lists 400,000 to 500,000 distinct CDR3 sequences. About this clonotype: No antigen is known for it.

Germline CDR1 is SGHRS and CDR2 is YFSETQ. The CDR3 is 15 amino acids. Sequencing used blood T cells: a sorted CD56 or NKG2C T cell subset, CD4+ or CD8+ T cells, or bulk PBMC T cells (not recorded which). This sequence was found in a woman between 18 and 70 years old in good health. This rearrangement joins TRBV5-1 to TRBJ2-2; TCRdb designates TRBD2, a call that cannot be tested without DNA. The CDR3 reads CASSLAGLVTGELFF.